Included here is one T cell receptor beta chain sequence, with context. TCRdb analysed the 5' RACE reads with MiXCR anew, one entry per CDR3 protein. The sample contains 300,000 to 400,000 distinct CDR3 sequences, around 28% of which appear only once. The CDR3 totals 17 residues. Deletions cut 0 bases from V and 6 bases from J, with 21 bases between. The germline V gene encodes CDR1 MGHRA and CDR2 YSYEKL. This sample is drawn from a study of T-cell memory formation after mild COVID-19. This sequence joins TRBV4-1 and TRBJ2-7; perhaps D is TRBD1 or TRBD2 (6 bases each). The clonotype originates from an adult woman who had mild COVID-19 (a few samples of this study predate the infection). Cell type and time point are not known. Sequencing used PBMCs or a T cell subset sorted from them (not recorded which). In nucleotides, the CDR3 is TGCGCCAGCAGCCAAGAACCCCCCGGGACACCCGGGGGCGAGCAGTACTTC. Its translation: CASSQEPPGTPGGEQYF.